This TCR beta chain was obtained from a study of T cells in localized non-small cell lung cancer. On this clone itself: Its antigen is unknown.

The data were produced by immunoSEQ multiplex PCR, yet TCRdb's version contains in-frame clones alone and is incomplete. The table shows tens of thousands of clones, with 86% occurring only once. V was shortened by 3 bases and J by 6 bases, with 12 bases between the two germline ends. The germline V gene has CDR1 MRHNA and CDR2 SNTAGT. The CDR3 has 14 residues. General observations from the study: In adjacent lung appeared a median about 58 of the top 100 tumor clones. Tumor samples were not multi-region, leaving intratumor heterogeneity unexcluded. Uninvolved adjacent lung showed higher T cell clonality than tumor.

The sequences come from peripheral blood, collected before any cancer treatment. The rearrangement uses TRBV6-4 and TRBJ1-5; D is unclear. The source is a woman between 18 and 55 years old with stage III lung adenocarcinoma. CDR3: CASSENGMGQPQHF. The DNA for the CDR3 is TGTGCCAGCAGTGAGAACGGTATGGGTCAGCCCCAGCATTTT.